The T cell receptor beta chain under discussion was sequenced for a study of cytomegalovirus exposure and HLA in healthy donors. Notes on the study in general: There were a few CMV-associated chains whose specificity for CMV antigens was confirmed in vitro. TCR clusters originating in the first cohort tended to co-occur in the roughly 110 validation repertoires, according to a later analysis. Published work reported that the classifier diagnosed cytomegalovirus status with high specificity and sensitivity.

The validation cohort, a group of over a hundred subjects, included the donors and was separate from the approximately 650-subject first cohort. Sequenced by immunoSEQ multiplex PCR; TCRdb stores in-frame clones only, minus some. The sample records about 150,000 clones, about 88% being singletons. Concerning this clone: Its antigen is currently unknown.

Trimming cost V 6 bases and J 3 bases; bases outside gene matches: 6. The CDR3 totals 15 residues. Germline values: CDR1 SGHTA, CDR2 FQGTGA. The V call is TRBV7-3, the J call TRBJ2-1, with 9 nucleotides matching TRBD2. The sequenced sample was PBMCs. The receptor's source is a man aged 18 to 30 in good health and CMV-seropositive. CDR3 protein: CASSFSGGVYNEQFF. In DNA form, the CDR3 reads TGTGCCAGCAGTTTTAGCGGGGGAGTCTACAATGAGCAGTTCTTC. The full variable domain, its missing parts supplied by reference TRBV7-3 and TRBJ2-1, is GAGVSQTPSNKVTEKGKYVELRCDPISGHTALYWYRQSLGQGPEFLIYFQGTGAADDSGLPNDRFFAVRPEGSVSTLKIQRTERGDSAVYLCASSFSGGVYNEQFFGPGTRLTVL.